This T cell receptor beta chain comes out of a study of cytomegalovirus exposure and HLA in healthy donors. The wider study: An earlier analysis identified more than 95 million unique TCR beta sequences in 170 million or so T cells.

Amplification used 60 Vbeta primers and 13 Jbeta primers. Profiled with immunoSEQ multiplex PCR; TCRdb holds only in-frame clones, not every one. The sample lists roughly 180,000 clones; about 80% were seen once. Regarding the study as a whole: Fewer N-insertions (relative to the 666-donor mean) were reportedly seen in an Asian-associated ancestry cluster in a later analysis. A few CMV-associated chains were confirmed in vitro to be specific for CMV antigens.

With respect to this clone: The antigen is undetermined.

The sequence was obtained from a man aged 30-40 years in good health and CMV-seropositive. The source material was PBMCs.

This chain's CDR3 is CAGMRLAASYNEQFF. For the CDR3, the DNA is TGTGCAGGTATGAGACTAGCGGCTTCCTACAATGAGCAGTTCTTC. The V gene is TRBV12-2, the J gene TRBJ2-1; the table names TRBD2, a call not compared with the DNA. TRBV12-2 counts as a pseudogene. The CDR3 is made up of 15 amino acids.